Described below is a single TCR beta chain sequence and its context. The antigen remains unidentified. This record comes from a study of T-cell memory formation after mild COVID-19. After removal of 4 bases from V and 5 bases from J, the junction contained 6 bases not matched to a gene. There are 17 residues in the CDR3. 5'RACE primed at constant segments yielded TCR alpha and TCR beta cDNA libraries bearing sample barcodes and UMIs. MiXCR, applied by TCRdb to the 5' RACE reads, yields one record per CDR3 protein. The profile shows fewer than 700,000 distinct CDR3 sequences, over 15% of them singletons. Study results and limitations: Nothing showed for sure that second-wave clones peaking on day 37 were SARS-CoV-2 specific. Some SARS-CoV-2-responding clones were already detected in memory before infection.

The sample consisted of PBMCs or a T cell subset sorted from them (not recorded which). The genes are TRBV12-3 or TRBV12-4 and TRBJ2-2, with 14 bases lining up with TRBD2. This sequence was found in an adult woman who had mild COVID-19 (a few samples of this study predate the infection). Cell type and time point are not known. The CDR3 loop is CASSSGTSGSGTGELFF. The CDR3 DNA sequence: TGTGCCAGCAGTTCAGGGACTAGCGGGAGTGGGACCGGGGAGCTGTTTTTT.